This T cell receptor (beta chain) was sequenced during a study of regulatory T cells in long-lasting Graves disease. Per germline, CDR1 LGHDT and CDR2 YNNKEL (reference sequence). V lost 4 bases and J 0 bases, leaving 12 bases between the germline ends. This CDR3 comprises 15 residues. At least ten counts were recorded for this clonotype. With iRepertoire HTBI primers and Arm-PCR of CDR3 regions, TCR beta libraries were built. TCRdb re-called the multiplex PCR reads with MiXCR, one entry per CDR3 protein. The top ten hold 20% to 25% of the sample, which has fewer than 550,000 distinct CDR3 sequences, less than 20% seen once. Time point defined: newly diagnosed GD, antithyroid drugs for less than 3 months. From RNA extracted from PBMCs, the TCR library was made. This sample was also put to use in a study of T cells in Graves' hyperthyroidism and ophthalmopathy. Per that study: When the TCR CDR3 underwent first-round RT-PCR, the HTBI primer set was used.

Sequenced material: peripheral blood mononuclear cells (PBMCs), taken at new diagnosis, from a patient treated with antithyroid drugs. V gene TRBV3-1 combines with J gene TRBJ1-1; D gene unclear. This clonotype was obtained from a woman aged 18 to 35 with Graves disease. The CDR3 DNA is TGTGCCAGCAGCCCGTTAATTTGGTTGAACACTGAAGCTTTCTTT. Translated, it gives CASSPLIWLNTEAFF.